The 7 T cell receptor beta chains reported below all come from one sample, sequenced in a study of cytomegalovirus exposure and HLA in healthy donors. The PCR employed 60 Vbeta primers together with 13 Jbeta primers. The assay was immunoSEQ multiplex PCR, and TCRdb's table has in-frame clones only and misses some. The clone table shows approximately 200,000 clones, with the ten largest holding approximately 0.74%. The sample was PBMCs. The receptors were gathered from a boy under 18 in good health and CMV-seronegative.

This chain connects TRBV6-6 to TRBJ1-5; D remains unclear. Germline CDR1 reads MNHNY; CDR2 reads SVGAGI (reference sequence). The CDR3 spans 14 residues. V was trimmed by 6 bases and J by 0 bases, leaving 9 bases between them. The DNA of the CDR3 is TGTGCCAGCAGGTGGGGAGGTAGCAATCAGCCCCAGCATTTT. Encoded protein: CASRWGGSNQPQHF.

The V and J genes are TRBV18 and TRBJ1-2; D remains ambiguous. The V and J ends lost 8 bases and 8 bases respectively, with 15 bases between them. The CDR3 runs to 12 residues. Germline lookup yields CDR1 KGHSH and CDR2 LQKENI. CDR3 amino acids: CASHSGSFGYTF. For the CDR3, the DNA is TGTGCCAGCCACAGTGGTTCTTTCGGCTACACCTTC.

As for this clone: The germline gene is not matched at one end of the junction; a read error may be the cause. Here the CDR3 DNA reads TGCGCCAGCAGTCAAGGGGGGCCCACAGATACGCAGTATTTT. Translation: CASSQGGPTDTQYF. The chain joins TRBV4-1 to TRBJ2-3; tentatively, D is TRBD1 or TRBD2 (6 bases each). Germline CDR1 and CDR2: MGHRA and YSYEKL. The CDR3 runs 14 residues.

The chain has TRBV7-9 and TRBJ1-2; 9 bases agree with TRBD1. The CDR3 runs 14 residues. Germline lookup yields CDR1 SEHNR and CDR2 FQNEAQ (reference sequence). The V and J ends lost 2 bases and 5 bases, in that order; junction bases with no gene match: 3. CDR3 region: CASSLPDRGYGYTF. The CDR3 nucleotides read TGTGCCAGCAGCTTACCAGACAGGGGGTATGGCTACACCTTC.

In DNA, the CDR3 is TGTGCCTGGAGTGGGGTGGGGGGAAATGAGCAGTTCTTC. Its translation: CAWSGVGGNEQFF. The chain has TRBV30 and TRBJ2-1; TRBD2 is a possible D gene (6 bases). V was shortened by 1 base and J by 7 bases, with 11 bases between the two germline ends. The CDR3 extends over 13 amino acids. Germline V gene sequence: CDR1 GTSNPN, CDR2 SVGIG (reference sequence).

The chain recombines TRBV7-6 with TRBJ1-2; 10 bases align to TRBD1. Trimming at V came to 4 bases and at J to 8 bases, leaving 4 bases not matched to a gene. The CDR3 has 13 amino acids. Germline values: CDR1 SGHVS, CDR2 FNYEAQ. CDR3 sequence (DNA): TGTGCCAGCAGCTCCGGGACAGGGGCGGGCTACACCTTC. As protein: CASSSGTGAGYTF.

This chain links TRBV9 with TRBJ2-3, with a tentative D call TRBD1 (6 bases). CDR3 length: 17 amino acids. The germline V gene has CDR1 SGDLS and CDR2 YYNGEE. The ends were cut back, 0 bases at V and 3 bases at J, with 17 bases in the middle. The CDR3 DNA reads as TGTGCCAGCAGCGTAGATCCCACAGGGCAAGTGACAGATACGCAGTATTTT. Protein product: CASSVDPTGQVTDTQYF.